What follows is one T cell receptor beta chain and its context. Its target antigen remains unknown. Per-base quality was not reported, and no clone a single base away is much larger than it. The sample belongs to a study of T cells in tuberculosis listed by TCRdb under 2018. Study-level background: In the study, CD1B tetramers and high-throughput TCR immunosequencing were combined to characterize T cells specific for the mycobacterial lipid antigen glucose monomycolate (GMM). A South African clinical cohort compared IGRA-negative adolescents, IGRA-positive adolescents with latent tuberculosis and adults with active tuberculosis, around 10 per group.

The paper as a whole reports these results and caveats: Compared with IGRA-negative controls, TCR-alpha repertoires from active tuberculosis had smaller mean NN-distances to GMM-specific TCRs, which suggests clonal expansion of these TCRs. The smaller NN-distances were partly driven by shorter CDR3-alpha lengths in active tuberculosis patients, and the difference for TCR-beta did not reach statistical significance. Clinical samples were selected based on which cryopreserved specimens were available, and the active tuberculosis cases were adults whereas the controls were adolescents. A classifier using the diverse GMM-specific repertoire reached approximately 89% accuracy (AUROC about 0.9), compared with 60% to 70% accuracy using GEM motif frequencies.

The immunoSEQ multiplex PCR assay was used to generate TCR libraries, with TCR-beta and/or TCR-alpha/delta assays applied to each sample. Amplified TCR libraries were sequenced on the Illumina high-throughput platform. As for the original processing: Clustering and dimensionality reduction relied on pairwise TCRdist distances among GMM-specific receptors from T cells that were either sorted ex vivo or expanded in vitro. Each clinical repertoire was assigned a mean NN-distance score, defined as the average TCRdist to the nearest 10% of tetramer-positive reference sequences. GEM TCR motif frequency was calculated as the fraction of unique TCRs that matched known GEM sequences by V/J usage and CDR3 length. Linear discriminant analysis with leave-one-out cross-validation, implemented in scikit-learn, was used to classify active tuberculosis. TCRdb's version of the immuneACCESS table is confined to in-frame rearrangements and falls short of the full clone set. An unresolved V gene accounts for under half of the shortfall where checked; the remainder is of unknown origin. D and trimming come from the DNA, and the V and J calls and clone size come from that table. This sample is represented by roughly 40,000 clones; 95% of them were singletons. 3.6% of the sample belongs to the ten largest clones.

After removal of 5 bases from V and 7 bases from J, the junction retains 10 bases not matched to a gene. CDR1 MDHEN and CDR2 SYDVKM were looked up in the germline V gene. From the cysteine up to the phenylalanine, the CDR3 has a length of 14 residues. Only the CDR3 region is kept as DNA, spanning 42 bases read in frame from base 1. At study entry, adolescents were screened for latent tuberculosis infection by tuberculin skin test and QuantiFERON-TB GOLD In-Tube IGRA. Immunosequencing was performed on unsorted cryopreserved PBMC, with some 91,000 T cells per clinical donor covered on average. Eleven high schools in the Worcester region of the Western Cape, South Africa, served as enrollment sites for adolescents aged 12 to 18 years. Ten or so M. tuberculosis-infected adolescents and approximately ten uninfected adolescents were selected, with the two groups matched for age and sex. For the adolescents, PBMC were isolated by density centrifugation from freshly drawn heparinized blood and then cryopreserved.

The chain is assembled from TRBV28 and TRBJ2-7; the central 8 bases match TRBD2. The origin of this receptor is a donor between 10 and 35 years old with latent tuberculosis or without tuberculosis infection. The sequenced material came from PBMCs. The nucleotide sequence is TGTGCCAGCAGTATTAGCGGGGAGGTTTGGGAGCAGTACTTC. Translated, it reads CASSISGEVWEQYF. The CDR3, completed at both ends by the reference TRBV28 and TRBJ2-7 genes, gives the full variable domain DVKVTQSSRYLVKRTGEKVFLECVQDMDHENMFWYRQDPGLGLRLIYFSYDVKMKEKGDIPEGYSVSREKKERFSLILESASTNQTSMYLCASSISGEVWEQYFGPGTRLTVT.